The T cell receptor beta chain under discussion was sequenced for a study of blood T cell repertoires in COVID-19 (dated by TCRdb to between 2020 and 2021). Turning to the overall study: Collaborator samples came from the United States, Italy and Spain and covered acute and convalescent phases of COVID-19. The sample metadata nearly always contained a de-identified subject ID, COVID-19 status, age in years and sex. Subjects who had been exposed to COVID-19, were actively infected with it, or had recovered from it provided the deeply sampled blood TCRbeta repertoires that made up the dataset. HLA class I and class II types, where available, came from metadata supplied by the sample provider rather than from assay-based typing. The material from the prospective study consisted of cDNA or gDNA derived from T cells, B-cell-depleted T cells, or PBMCs. A freely available public database, intended as a resource for researchers studying the immune response to SARS-CoV-2, is where the repertoires were released. Samples were obtained from the ongoing ImmuneRACE study (first 160 participants) and from 1,254 subjects provided by 6 global collaborators.

TCRbeta CDR3 regions were amplified from genomic DNA using the immunoSEQ Assay, a bias-controlled multiplex PCR. In the paper's pipeline: The number of nucleated cells in each sample was estimated from the amplification of reference gene primers within the assay. To quantify the absolute abundance of each unique TCRbeta CDR3 rearrangement, sequence reads were collapsed and filtered. For each sample, productive Simpson clonality was calculated by taking the square root of Simpson's diversity index across productive rearrangements. The immuneACCESS repertoire file appears here via TCRdb, limited to in-frame rearrangements. These files lack a portion of the clones; in checked studies, under half of the deficit traces to unresolved V genes, and the cause of the others is not known. That table is the source of V, J and clone size, and D and trimming were worked out from the DNA. The sample table holds nearly 55,000 clones, of which roughly 86% were seen once. About 12% of the sample is taken by the ten largest.

On the study overall, not on this receptor specifically: The quantity of clinical and demographic metadata differed by source and by participant and was supplied without curation.

Collaborating institutions collected whole blood in K2EDTA tubes following their own protocols. For TCRbeta analysis, collaborator samples were shipped as frozen whole blood, as isolated PBMCs, or as DNA extracted from either sample type. According to the germline V gene, CDR1 reads SGHRS and CDR2 reads YFSETQ. The V and J ends are trimmed by 0 bases and 2 bases, leaving 11 bases between them. The CDR3 measures 15 amino acids from cysteine to phenylalanine. The kept DNA is CDR3 alone, 45 bases in frame from the first base. In regard to this clone: Its antigen target is currently unknown. Per-nucleotide qualities are absent, and no much larger clonotype sits a single base away.

The source of this sequence is a man between 65 and 79 years old with active COVID-19. The receptor chain draws on TRBV5-1 and TRBJ2-5; perhaps TRBD2 is the D gene, with 6 bases matching. The sample comprised peripheral blood. The DNA sequence is TGCGCCAGCAGCTTGGCCGGCGGGGTACAAGAGACCCAGTACTTC. It codes for CASSLAGGVQETQYF.